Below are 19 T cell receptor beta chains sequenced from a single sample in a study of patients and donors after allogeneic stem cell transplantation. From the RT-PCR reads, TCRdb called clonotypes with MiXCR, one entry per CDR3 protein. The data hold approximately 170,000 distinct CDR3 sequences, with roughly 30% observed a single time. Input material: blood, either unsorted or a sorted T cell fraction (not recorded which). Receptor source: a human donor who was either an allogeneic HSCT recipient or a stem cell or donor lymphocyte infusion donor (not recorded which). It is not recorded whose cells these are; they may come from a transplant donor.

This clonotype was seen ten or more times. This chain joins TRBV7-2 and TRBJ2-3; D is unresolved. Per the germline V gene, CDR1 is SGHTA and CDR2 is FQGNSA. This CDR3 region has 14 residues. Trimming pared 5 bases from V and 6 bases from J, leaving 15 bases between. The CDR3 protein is CASSPGLSRDTQYF. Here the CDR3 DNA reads TGTGCCAGCAGCCCGGGCCTGAGTAGGGATACGCAGTATTTT.

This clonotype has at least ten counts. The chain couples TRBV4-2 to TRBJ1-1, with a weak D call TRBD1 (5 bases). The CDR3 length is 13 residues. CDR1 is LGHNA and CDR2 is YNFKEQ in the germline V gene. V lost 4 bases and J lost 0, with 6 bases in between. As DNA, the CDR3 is TGTGCCAGCAGCCTGACAGTGAACACTGAAGCTTTCTTT. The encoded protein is CASSLTVNTEAFF.

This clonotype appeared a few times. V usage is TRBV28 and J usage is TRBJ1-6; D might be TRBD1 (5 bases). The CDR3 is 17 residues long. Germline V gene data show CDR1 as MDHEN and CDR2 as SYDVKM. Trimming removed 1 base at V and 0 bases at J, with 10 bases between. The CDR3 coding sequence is TGTGCCAGCAGTTTATTGGGGCTGGGCTCCTATAATTCACCCCTCCACTTT. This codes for CASSLLGLGSYNSPLHF.

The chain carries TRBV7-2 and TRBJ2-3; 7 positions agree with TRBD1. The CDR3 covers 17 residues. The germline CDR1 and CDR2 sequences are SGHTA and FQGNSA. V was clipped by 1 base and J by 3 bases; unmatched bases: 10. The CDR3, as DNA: TGTGCCAGCAGCTTAGGGACTCCGGGACAGCCAACAGATACGCAGTATTTT. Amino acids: CASSLGTPGQPTDTQYF.

The CDR3 is CSVAEQQTSPPPYNEQFF. As DNA, the CDR3 is TGCAGCGTTGCGGAGCAACAAACATCCCCCCCGCCCTACAATGAGCAGTTCTTC. The chain employs TRBV29-1 and TRBJ2-1, with D hard to call. Germline assignment: CDR1 SQVTM and CDR2 ANQGSEA. V lost 4 bases and J 2 bases, leaving 24 bases between the germline ends. The CDR3 covers 18 residues.

The CDR3 region is CASSSRRVRNEQFF. CDR3 nucleotide sequence: TGTGCCAGCAGCTCCCGGAGAGTGAGAAATGAGCAGTTCTTC. The V call is TRBV7-2, the J call TRBJ2-1, with D hard to call. Trimming took off 4 bases at V and 7 bases at J, with 14 bases between the two ends. The CDR3 covers 14 residues. The germline CDR1 and CDR2 sequences are SGHTA and FQGNSA.

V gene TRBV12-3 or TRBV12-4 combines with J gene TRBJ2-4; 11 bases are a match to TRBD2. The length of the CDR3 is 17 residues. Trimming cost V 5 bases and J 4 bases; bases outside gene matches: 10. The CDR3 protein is CASSLSGLADLKNIQYF. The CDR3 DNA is TGTGCCAGCAGTCTCTCGGGACTAGCGGATCTAAAAAACATTCAGTACTTC.

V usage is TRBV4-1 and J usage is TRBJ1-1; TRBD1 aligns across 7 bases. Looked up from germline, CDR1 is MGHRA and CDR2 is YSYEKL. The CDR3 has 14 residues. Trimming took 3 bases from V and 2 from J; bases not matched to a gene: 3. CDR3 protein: CASSHGQVNTEAFF. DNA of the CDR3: TGCGCCAGCAGCCACGGACAGGTTAACACTGAAGCTTTCTTT.

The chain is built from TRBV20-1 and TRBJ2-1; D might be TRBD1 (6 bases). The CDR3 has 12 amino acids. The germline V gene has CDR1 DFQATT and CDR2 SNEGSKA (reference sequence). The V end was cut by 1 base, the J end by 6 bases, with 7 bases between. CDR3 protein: CSARGQANEQFF. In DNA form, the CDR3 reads TGCAGTGCTAGAGGACAGGCCAATGAGCAGTTCTTC.

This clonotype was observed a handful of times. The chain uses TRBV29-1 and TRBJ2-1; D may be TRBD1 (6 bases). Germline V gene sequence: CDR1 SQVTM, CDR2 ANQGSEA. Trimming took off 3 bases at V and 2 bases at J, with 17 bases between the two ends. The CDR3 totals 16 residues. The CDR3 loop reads CSVDGAGDPPYNEQFF. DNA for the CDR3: TGCAGCGTTGATGGTGCAGGGGACCCGCCCTACAATGAGCAGTTCTTC.

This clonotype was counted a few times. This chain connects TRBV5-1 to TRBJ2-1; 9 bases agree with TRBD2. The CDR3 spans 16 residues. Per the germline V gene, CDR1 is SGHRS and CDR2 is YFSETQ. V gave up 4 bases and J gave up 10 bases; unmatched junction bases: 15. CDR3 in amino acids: CASSLGTSLMVAEQFF. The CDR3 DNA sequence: TGCGCCAGCAGCCTAGGGACTAGCCTGATGGTCGCCGAGCAGTTCTTC.

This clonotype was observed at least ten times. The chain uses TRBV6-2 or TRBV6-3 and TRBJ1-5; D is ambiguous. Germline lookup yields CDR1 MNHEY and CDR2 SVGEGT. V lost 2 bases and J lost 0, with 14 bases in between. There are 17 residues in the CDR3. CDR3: CASSYPGLGPSNQPQHF. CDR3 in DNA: TGTGCCAGCAGTTACCCGGGATTAGGTCCTAGCAATCAGCCCCAGCATTTT.

The CDR3 nucleotides are TGTGCCAGCTCACCACAGGGTGGCTACGAGCAGTACTTC. This codes for CASSPQGGYEQYF. V and J are TRBV18 and TRBJ2-7, with no clear D. CDR3 length equals 13 residues. Germline values: CDR1 KGHSH, CDR2 LQKENI. The ends were cut back, 1 base at V and 3 bases at J, with 7 bases in the middle.

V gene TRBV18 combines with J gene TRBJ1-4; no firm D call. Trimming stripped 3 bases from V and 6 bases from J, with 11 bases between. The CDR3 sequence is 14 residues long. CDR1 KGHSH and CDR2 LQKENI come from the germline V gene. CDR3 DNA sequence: TGTGCCAGCTCACCTTACGGCCTGGATGAAAAACTGTTTTTT. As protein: CASSPYGLDEKLFF.

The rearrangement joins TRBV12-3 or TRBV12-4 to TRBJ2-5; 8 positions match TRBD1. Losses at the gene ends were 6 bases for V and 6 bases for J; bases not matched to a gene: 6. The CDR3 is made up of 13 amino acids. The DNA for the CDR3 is TGTGCCAGCAGGGATACAGGGGGTAAGACCCAGTACTTC. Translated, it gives CASRDTGGKTQYF.

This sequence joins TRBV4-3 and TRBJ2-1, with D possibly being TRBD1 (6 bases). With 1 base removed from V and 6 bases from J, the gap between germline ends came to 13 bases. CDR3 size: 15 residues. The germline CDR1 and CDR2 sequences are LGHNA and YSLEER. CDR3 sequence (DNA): TGCGCCAGCAGCCAAGGCTACAGGGACCCCAATGAGCAGTTCTTC. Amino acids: CASSQGYRDPNEQFF.

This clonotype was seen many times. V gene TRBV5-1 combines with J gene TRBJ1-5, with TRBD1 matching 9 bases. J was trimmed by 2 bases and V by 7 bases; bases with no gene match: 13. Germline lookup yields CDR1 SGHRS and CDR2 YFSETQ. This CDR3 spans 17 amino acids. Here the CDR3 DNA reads TGCGCCAGCGCCCCCGGGACAGGGAGGGGACGCAATCAGCCCCAGCATTTT. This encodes CASAPGTGRGRNQPQHF. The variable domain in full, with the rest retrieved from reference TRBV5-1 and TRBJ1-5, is KAGVTQTPRYLIKTRGQQVTLSCSPISGHRSVSWYQQTPGQGLQFLFEYFSETQRNKGNFPGRFSGRQFSNSRSEMNVSTLELGDSALYLCASAPGTGRGRNQPQHFGDGTRLSIL.

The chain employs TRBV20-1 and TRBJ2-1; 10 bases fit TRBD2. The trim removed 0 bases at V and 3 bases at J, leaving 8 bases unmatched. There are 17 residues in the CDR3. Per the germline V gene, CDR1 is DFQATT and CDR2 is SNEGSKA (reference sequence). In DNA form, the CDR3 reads TGCAGTGCTAGAGATACCCGGACTAGCGGAGGCTACAATGAGCAGTTCTTC. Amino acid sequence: CSARDTRTSGGYNEQFF.

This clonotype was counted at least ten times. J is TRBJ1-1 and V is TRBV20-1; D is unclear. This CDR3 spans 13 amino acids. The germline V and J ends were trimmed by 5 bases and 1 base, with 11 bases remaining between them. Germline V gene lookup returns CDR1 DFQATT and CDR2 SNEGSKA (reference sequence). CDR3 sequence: CSAATTANTEAFF. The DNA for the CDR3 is TGCAGTGCTGCCACCACAGCGAACACTGAAGCTTTCTTT.